The 2 T cell receptor beta chains given below trace back to one sample, sequenced in a study of shared clonotypes between healthy human individuals. Clones were sequenced by immunoSEQ multiplex PCR, and TCRdb holds only the in-frame ones, with some missing. The sample records 2,100,000 or so clones, around 95% being singletons. The sample was naive CD4+ T cells sorted from blood. The sample's subset: CD45RA+ positively selected. The receptors were gathered from a man between 18 and 35 years old in good health.

The chain carries TRBV27 and TRBJ2-5; the D is unclear. The ends were cut back, 7 bases at V and 6 bases at J, with 9 bases in the middle. The CDR3 length is 11 residues. From germline, CDR1 is MNHEY and CDR2 SMNVEV (reference sequence). CDR3 in DNA: TGTGCCAGCACGAGTGGGAAGACCCAGTACTTC. It codes for CASTSGKTQYF.

This chain joins TRBV7-2 and TRBJ2-7; 11 bases match TRBD2. CDR3 size: 16 residues. Germline assignment: CDR1 SGHTA and CDR2 FQGNSA. V lost 3 bases, J lost 2 bases, and 6 bases stayed unmatched. The chain's CDR3 is CASSLRGLADPYEQYF. In DNA form, the CDR3 reads TGTGCCAGCAGCTTGCGGGGACTAGCGGACCCCTACGAGCAGTACTTC.